This is a list of T cell receptor beta chains from one sample in a study of T-cell reconstitution after alpha-beta-depleted transplantation in children. One entry per CDR3 protein results from TCRdb running MiXCR on the PCR reads. The sample consists of about 500,000 distinct CDR3 sequences, about 33% of them appearing once. Source: PBMCs from the stem cell graft donor, taken from the stem cell graft. The receptors were gathered from a human donor who donated a stem cell graft to a child with aplastic anemia. Each CDR3 is given with its conserved first and last residue. The D gene is left open where the match is weak. The size entry is marked missing in some rows and otherwise reads once, few, many or a size class.

j_gene,abundance,d_gene,v_gene,CDR3aa,CDR3nt
TRBJ2-5,.,.,TRBV15,CATQDLQETQYF,TGTGCCACCCAGGATCTCCAAGAGACCCAGTACTTC
TRBJ2-3,.,TRBD1,TRBV25-1,CASSDPGGRTDTQYF,TGTGCCAGCAGTGACCCAGGGGGACGAACAGATACGCAGTATTTT
TRBJ2-1,many,TRBD1,TRBV7-3,CASSSTGYNEQFF,TGTGCCAGCAGCTCGACAGGGTACAATGAGCAGTTCTTC
TRBJ2-1,once,.,TRBV6-6,CASSYSSEWEQFF,TGTGCCAGCAGTTACTCTAGCGAATGGGAGCAGTTCTTC
TRBJ2-1,.,TRBD1,TRBV7-2,CASRYTGADEQFF,TGTGCCAGCAGGTATACAGGGGCGGATGAGCAGTTCTTC
TRBJ1-5,.,.,TRBV7-2,CASSFHRGVEPQHF,TGTGCCAGCAGCTTTCACCGGGGTGTGGAGCCCCAGCATTTT
TRBJ2-6,few,.,TRBV7-8,CASSPMGSGANVLTF,TGTGCCAGCAGCCCAATGGGCTCTGGGGCCAACGTCCTGACTTTC
TRBJ1-2,few,.,TRBV12-3/TRBV12-4,CASSFPTANYGYTF,TGTGCCAGCAGTTTCCCGACAGCGAACTATGGCTACACCTTC
TRBJ2-2,many,TRBD1,TRBV4-3,CASTLMTQGPNTGELFF,TGCGCCAGCACCCTGATGACACAGGGGCCGAACACCGGGGAGCTGTTTTTT
TRBJ1-1,.,.,TRBV7-2,CASSSQKNTEAFF,TGTGCCAGCAGCTCCCAGAAGAACACTGAAGCTTTCTTT
TRBJ2-4,.,TRBD2,TRBV9,CASSVGTGGPLRIQYF,TGTGCCAGCAGCGTAGGAACGGGAGGGCCTCTGCGCATTCAGTACTTC
TRBJ2-1,few,TRBD2,TRBV7-6,CASSHFSGTSGMGEQFF,TGTGCCAGCAGCCACTTTTCAGGGACTAGCGGGATGGGTGAGCAGTTCTTC